A single sample gave rise to the 14 T cell receptor beta chains below, sequenced in a study of OX40 agonist ivuxolimab in advanced cancers. This table comes from immunoSEQ multiplex PCR, and its TCRdb copy is limited to in-frame clones, with some not included. Of 65,000 to 85,000 clones in the sample, about 90% were seen once. This specimen consisted of CD4+ or CD8+ T cells sorted from blood, obtained in a trial of the OX40 agonist ivuxolimab. These receptors came from an adult with an advanced solid tumor such as melanoma, head and neck, liver or kidney cancer.

The V call is TRBV10-2, the J call TRBJ1-3; 8 bases align to TRBD1. The germline V gene encodes CDR1 WSHSY and CDR2 SAAADI. The ends lost 6 bases at V and 2 bases at J; junction bases unmatched: 0. There are 13 residues in the CDR3. CDR3 in amino acids: CASRTGAGNTIYF. In nucleotides, the CDR3 is TGCGCCAGCAGGACAGGGGCTGGAAACACCATATATTTT.

V and J are TRBV5-5 and TRBJ2-7; D unresolved. Trimming pared 4 bases from V and 3 bases from J, leaving 5 bases between. CDR3 length: 11 amino acids. Looked up from germline, CDR1 is SGHKS and CDR2 is YYEKEE (reference sequence). The CDR3 DNA is TGTGCCAGCAGCCCAAACTACGAGCAGTACTTC. Its protein product is CASSPNYEQYF.

The gene calls are TRBV19 and TRBJ1-6; no reliable D call. The CDR3 covers 13 residues. The germline V and J ends were trimmed by 5 bases and 14 bases, with 16 bases remaining between them. Per the germline V gene, CDR1 is LNHDA and CDR2 is SQIVND (reference sequence). The DNA of the CDR3 is TGTGCCAGTAGTGGCCAATTGGGAAGGGCCCTCCACTTT. The encoded protein is CASSGQLGRALHF.

The rearrangement joins TRBV28 to TRBJ1-1; 8 bases fit TRBD1. J was trimmed by 1 base and V by 2 bases; bases with no gene match: 6. The germline CDR1 and CDR2 sequences are MDHEN and SYDVKM. This CDR3 has 16 residues. The CDR3: CASSLRLGTGNTEAFF. In nucleotides, the CDR3 is TGTGCCAGCAGTTTAAGGCTCGGGACAGGGAACACTGAAGCTTTCTTT.

J is TRBJ2-5 and V is TRBV5-6, with TRBD2 matching over 11 bases. This CDR3 spans 15 amino acids. Losses at the gene ends were 0 bases for V and 5 bases for J; bases not matched to a gene: 3. The V gene's germline CDR1 is SGHDT and CDR2 YYEEEE. CDR3 sequence: CASSLVAGGRETQYF. The CDR3 DNA follows: TGTGCCAGCAGCTTGGTAGCGGGGGGGCGTGAGACCCAGTACTTC.

The rearrangement links TRBV2 to TRBJ1-5; unclear D gene. Germline-derived CDR1 and CDR2 are SNHLY and FYNNEI. The CDR3 runs 14 residues. Trimming took off 3 bases at V and 1 base at J, with 7 bases between the two ends. CDR3 in DNA: TGTGCCAGCAGTGATCACAGAAGCAATCAGCCCCAGCATTTT. Residues: CASSDHRSNQPQHF.

The V gene is TRBV15, the J gene TRBJ1-1; 9 positions agree with TRBD1. Per germline, CDR1 LNHNV and CDR2 YYDKDF (reference sequence). V gave up 5 bases and J gave up 11 bases; unmatched junction bases: 12. This CDR3 region has 14 residues. CDR3 amino acids: CATSETGGSLFAFF. DNA of the CDR3: TGTGCCACCAGCGAAACAGGGGGCTCCCTTTTCGCTTTCTTT.

This clone was counted a few times. This chain joins TRBV19 and TRBJ1-5, with TRBD1 matching over 8 bases. CDR3 length: 16 amino acids. Germline CDR1 is LNHDA and CDR2 is SQIVND (reference sequence). J was trimmed by 5 bases and V by 6 bases; bases with no gene match: 12. The CDR3 sequence: CASRATGGNLYQPQHF. DNA for the CDR3: TGTGCCAGTAGGGCCACAGGGGGTAATTTGTATCAGCCCCAGCATTTT. Combining the CDR3 with reference TRBV19 and TRBJ1-5 gives the whole variable domain DGGITQSPKYLFRKEGQNVTLSCEQNLNHDAMYWYRQDPGQGLRLIYYSQIVNDFQKGDIAEGYSVSREKKESFPLTVTSAQKNPTAFYLCASRATGGNLYQPQHFGDGTRLSIL.

Comment on this clone: The identical CDR3 is also encoded by other nucleotide sequences in the sample. This rearrangement joins TRBV5-1 to TRBJ2-3, with D possibly matching TRBD1 (6 bases). The germline CDR1 and CDR2 sequences are SGHRS and YFSETQ. The CDR3 consists of 14 residues. The ends were cut back, 2 bases at V and 2 bases at J, with 9 bases in the middle. CDR3: CASSLGQSTDTQYF. CDR3 nucleotides: TGCGCCAGCAGCTTAGGACAGTCCACAGATACGCAGTATTTT.

This clone was observed once. This chain joins TRBV6-5 and TRBJ2-3, with 8 bases fitting TRBD1. Germline V lookup: CDR1 MNHEY, CDR2 SVGAGI. The CDR3 covers 15 residues. J was trimmed by 3 bases and V by 8 bases; bases with no gene match: 10. CDR3 DNA sequence: TGTGCCAGCCGTAGGGGCAGGGGGCTGACAGATACGCAGTATTTT. It yields the protein CASRRGRGLTDTQYF.

The chain carries TRBV13 and TRBJ2-4, with D possibly matching TRBD1 (5 bases). The ends were cut back, 0 bases at V and 4 bases at J, with 10 bases in the middle. The germline CDR1 and CDR2 sequences are PRHDT and FYEKMQ (reference sequence). The CDR3 loop spans 15 amino acids. The CDR3 DNA is TGTGCCAGCAGCTTAGGCCTAGACAGAAAAAACATTCAGTACTTC. Protein sequence: CASSLGLDRKNIQYF. Full variable domain (rest looked up from reference TRBV13 and TRBJ2-4): AAGVIQSPRHLIKEKRETATLKCYPIPRHDTVYWYQQGPGQDPQFLISFYEKMQSDKGSIPDRFSAQQFSDYHSELNMSSLELGDSALYFCASSLGLDRKNIQYFGAGTRLSVL.

This chain joins TRBV7-6 and TRBJ2-3; no clear D. V lost 10 bases, J lost 2 bases, and 16 bases lay in between. The CDR3 extends over 14 amino acids. Germline CDR1 and CDR2: SGHVS and FNYEAQ. The CDR3 DNA follows: TGTGCCACCTCAGGTCAACCCTCCACAGATACGCAGTATTTT. Translation gives CATSGQPSTDTQYF.

The rearrangement joins TRBV6-6 to TRBJ1-6; the D is unclear. Trimming cost V 4 bases and J 9 bases, with 10 bases left between them. From germline, CDR1 is MNHNY and CDR2 SVGAGI (reference sequence). This CDR3 region has 13 residues. CDR3: CASSSLRASPLHF. DNA for the CDR3: TGTGCCAGCAGTTCCCTCCGGGCTTCACCCCTCCACTTT.

The chain couples TRBV29-1 to TRBJ1-5; D is ambiguous. CDR3 length: 14 amino acids. Germline CDR1 is SQVTM and CDR2 is ANQGSEA. Trimming took 7 bases from V and 3 from J, leaving 16 bases between them. The CDR3 loop reads CSAQSGYNNQPQHF. CDR3 coding DNA: TGCAGCGCCCAGTCGGGGTACAACAATCAGCCCCAGCATTTT.